The entry below gives a single T cell receptor (beta chain) sequence along with its context. All enrollees were roughly 18 to 89 years old and from 20 to 25 US areas. Cohort assignment relied on participant-reported clinical history. The CDR3 extends over 14 amino acids. Germline lookup yields CDR1 SGHTA and CDR2 FQGNSA. V was cut by 5 bases and J by 6 bases, with 14 bases left in between. The data are from a study of blood T cell repertoires in COVID-19. The wider study: T cells, B-cell-depleted T cells, or PBMCs supplied cDNA or gDNA.

As processed by the authors: Amplification of reference gene primers was used by the study to estimate nucleated cell counts. Data came from immunoSEQ multiplex PCR; TCRdb stores just in-frame clones and leaves some out. V, J and clone size are taken as reported in that table, and D and trimming were inferred from the DNA itself. The data hold approximately 440,000 clones, with about 92% observed a single time. This clonotype was sampled from a man aged 18 to 30 who had recovered from COVID-19. The chain has TRBV7-2 and TRBJ2-1; possibly TRBD2 for D (5 bases). What was sequenced was PBMCs or T cells enriched from blood (not recorded which). Here the CDR3 DNA reads TGTGCCAGCAGCCCGGGAAAAAGTTTCAATGAGCAGTTCTTC. Translated, it gives CASSPGKSFNEQFF.